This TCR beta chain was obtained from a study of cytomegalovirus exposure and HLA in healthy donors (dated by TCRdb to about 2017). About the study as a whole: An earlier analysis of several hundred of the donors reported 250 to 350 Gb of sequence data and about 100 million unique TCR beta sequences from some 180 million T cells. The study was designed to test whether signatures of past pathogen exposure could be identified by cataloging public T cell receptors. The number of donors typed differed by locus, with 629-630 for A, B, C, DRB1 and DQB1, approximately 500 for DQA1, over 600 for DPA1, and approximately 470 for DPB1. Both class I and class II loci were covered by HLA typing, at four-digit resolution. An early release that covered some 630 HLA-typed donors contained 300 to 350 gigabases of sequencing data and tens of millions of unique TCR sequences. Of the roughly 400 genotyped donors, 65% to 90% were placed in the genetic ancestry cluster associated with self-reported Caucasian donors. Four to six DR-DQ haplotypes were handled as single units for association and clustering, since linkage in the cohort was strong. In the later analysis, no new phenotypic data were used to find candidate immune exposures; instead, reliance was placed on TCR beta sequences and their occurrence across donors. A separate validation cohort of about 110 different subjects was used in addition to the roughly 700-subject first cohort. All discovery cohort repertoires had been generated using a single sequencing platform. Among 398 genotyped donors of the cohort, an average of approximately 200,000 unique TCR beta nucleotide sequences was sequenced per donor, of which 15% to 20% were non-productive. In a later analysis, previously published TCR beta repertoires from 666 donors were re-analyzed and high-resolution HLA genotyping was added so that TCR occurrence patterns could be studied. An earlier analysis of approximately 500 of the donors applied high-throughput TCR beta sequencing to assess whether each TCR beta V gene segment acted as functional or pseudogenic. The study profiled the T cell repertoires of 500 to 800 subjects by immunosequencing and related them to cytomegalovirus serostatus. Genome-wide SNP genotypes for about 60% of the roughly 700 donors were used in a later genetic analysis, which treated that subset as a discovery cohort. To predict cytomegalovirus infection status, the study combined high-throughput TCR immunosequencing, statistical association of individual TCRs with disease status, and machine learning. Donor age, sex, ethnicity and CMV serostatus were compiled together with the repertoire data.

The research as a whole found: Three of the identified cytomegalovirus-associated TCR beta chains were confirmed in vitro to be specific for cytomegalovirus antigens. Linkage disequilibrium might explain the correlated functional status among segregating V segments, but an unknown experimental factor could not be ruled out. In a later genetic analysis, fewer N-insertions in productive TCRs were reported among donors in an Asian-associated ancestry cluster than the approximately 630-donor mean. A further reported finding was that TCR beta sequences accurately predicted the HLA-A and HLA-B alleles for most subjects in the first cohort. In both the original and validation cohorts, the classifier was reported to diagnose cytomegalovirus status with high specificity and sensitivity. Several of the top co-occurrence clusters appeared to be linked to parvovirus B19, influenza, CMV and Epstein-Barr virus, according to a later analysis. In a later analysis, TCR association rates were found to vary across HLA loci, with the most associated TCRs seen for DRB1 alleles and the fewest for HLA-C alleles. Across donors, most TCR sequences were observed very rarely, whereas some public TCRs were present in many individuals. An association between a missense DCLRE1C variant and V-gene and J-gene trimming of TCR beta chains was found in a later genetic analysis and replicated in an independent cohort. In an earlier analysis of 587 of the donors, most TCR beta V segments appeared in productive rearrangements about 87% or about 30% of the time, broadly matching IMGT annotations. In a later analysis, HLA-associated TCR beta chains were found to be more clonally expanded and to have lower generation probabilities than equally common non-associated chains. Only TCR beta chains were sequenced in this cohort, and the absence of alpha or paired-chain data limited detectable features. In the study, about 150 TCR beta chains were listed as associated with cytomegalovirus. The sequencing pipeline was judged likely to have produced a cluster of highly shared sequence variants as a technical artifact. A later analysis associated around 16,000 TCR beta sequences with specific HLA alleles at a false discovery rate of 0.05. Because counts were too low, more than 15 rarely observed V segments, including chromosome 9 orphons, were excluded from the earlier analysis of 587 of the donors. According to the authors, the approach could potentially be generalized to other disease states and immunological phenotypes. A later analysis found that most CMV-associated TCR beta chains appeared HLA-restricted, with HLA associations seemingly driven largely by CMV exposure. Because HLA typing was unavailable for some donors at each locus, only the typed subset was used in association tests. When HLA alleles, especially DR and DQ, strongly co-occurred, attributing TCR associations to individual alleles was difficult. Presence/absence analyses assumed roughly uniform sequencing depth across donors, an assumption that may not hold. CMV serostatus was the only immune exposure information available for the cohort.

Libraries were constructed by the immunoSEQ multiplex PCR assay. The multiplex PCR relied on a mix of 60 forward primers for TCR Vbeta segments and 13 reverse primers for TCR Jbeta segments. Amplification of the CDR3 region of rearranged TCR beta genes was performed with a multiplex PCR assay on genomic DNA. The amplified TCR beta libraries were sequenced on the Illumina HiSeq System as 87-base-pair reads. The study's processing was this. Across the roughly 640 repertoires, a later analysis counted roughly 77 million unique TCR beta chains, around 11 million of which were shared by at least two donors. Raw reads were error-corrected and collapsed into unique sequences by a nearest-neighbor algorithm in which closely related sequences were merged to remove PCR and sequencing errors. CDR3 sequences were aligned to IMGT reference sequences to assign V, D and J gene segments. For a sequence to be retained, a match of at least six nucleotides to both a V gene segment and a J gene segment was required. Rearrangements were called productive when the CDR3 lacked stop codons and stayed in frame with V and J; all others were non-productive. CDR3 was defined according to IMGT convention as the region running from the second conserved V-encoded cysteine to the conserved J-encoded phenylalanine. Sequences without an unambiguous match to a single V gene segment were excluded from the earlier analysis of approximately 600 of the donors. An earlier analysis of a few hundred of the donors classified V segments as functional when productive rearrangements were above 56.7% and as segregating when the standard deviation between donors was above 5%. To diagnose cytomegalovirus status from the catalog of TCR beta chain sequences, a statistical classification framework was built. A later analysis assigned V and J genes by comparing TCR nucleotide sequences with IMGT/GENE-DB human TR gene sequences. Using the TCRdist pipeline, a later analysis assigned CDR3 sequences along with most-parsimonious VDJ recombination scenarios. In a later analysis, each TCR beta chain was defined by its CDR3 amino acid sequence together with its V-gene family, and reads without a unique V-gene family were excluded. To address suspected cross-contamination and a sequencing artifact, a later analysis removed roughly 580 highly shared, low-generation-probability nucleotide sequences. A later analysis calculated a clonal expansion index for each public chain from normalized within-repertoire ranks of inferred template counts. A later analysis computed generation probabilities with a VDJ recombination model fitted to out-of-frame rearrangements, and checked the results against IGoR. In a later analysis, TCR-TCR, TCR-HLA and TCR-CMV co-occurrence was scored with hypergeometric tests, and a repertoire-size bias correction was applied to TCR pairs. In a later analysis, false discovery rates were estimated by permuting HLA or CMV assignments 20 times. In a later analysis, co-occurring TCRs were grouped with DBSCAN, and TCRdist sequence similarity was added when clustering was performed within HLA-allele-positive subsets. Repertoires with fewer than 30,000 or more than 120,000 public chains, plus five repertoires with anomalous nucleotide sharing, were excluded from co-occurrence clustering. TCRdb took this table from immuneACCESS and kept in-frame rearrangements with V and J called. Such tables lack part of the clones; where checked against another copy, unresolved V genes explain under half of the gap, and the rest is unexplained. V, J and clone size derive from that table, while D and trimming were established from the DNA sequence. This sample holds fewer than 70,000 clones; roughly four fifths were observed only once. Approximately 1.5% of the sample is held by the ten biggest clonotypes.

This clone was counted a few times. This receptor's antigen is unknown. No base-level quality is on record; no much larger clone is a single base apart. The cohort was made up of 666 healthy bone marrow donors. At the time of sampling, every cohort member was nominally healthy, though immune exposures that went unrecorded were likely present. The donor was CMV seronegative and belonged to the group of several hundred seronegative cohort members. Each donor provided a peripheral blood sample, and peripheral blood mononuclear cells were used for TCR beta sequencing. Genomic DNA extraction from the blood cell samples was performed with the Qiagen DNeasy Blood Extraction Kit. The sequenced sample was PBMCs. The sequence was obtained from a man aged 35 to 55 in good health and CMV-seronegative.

The nucleotide sequence is given as TGTGCCAGCAGTGAGGGACCTTGGGACAGTCCCTCCGGGCAGTTCTTC. It translates as CASSEGPWDSPSGQFF. The rearranged chain carries TRBV6-1 and TRBJ2-1, and 7 bases in between align with TRBD1. CDR1 MNHNS and CDR2 SASEGT were looked up in the germline V gene. Relative to germline, V is missing 3 bases and J is missing 12 bases, with 17 bases of the junction outside any gene match. Including the terminal cysteine and phenylalanine, the CDR3 comprises 16 residues. CDR3 DNA only is kept here, 48 bases in frame from base 1.